The present entry profiles one T cell receptor beta chain with its context. The antigen is undetermined. TCR beta VDJ and CDR3 were profiled, and genomic DNA was the template. TCRdb analysed the reads with MiXCR anew, one entry per CDR3 protein. Seen here are around 130,000 distinct CDR3 sequences, under 60% observed once, and the top ten hold 29%. The data stem from a study of CD8+CD57+ T cells in acquired aplastic anemia. Overall study context: Each DNA sample taken from sorted CD4+ and CD8+ cells came to 3.2 ug on average. Study observations and caveats: Levels of CD8+ Simpson's diversity were not significantly distinct in patients versus controls. Overlapping CD8+ CDR3 repertoires of patients and controls contained some 30 shared sequences.

Selection for sequencing was limited to patients who had shown CD8+CD57+ cell expansion by flow cytometry. Untreated patients provided the blood samples, with no therapy given before sampling. Trimming pared 6 bases from V and 3 bases from J, leaving 7 bases between. CDR1 SNHLY and CDR2 FYNNEI come from the germline V gene. The length of the CDR3 is 12 residues. This TCR was sampled from a human donor with aplastic anemia. This chain connects TRBV2 to TRBJ2-3; D gene ambiguous. Sequencing was carried out using sorted CD4+, CD8+, or CD8+CD57+ T cells (not recorded which) from PBMCs. CDR3 DNA sequence: TGTGCCAGCAGGCCGGAAACAGATACGCAGTATTTT. This encodes CASRPETDTQYF.